Following are 17 T cell receptor beta chains from one sample sequenced in a study of T cell responses to AZD1222 COVID-19 vaccine. Profiling relied on immunoSEQ multiplex PCR, and the TCRdb table lists in-frame clones only, not all of them. This sample has about 86,000 clones, with more than 75% found just once. The specimen was peripheral blood, collected on day 0 of AZD1222 vaccination. The origin of the receptors is an adult in good health.

J is TRBJ2-1 and V is TRBV7-9, with a tentative D call TRBD2 (5 bases). Germline-derived CDR1 and CDR2 are SEHNR and FQNEAQ (reference sequence). Trimming pared 5 bases from V and 9 bases from J, leaving 17 bases between. CDR3 size: 14 residues. CDR3 residues: CASSPPALEGEQFF. The CDR3 DNA is TGTGCCAGCAGCCCCCCAGCGCTAGAGGGTGAGCAGTTCTTC.

The chain recombines TRBV29-1 with TRBJ2-7, with TRBD2 matching 8 bases. The CDR3 totals 15 residues. Germline CDR1 is SQVTM and CDR2 is ANQGSEA. The V and J ends lost 6 bases and 7 bases, in that order; junction bases with no gene match: 17. The CDR3: CSVQRGSGNTKEQYF. CDR3 DNA sequence: TGCAGCGTCCAAAGGGGTAGCGGGAATACGAAGGAGCAGTACTTC.

This clone was counted a few times. In DNA form, the CDR3 reads TGTGCCAGCAGCTCACCCCCGCGCAGGGGGACTGAAGCTTTCTTT. Protein sequence: CASSSPPRRGTEAFF. The gene calls are TRBV7-9 and TRBJ1-1; 7 bases agree with TRBD1. Germline V CDR1 and CDR2: SEHNR, FQNEAQ (reference sequence). V trimming: 4 bases; J trimming: 5 bases; junction bases outside the gene matches: 10. This CDR3 has 15 amino acids.

The chain carries TRBV12-3 or TRBV12-4 and TRBJ1-3; D is unresolved. This CDR3 is built from 13 residues. Trimming removed 5 bases from V and 2 bases from J, with 7 bases in between. CDR3 amino acids: CASSVPPGNTIYF. DNA of the CDR3: TGTGCCAGCAGTGTGCCTCCTGGAAACACCATATATTTT.

This clone was recorded only once. The chain carries TRBV28 and TRBJ1-5, with TRBD1 identical over 8 bases. The CDR3 consists of 14 residues. Looked up from germline, CDR1 is MDHEN and CDR2 is SYDVKM. Trimming took 10 bases from V and 3 from J; bases not matched to a gene: 8. The DNA for the CDR3 is TGTGCCACCAAACGGGGACAGGTCAATCAGCCCCAGCATTTT. This codes for CATKRGQVNQPQHF.

The rearrangement links TRBV7-3 to TRBJ2-1; D is perhaps TRBD2 (5 bases). V was cut by 2 bases and J by 1 base, with 6 bases left in between. The length of the CDR3 is 14 residues. From germline, CDR1 is SGHTA and CDR2 FQGTGA. The CDR3 DNA follows: TGTGCCAGCAGCTTAGGGGAGTCCTACAATGAGCAGTTCTTC. Translated: CASSLGESYNEQFF.

The rearrangement uses TRBV5-6 and TRBJ2-7; D is unclear. The CDR3 runs to 14 residues. Germline V gene sequence: CDR1 SGHDT, CDR2 YYEEEE. V was clipped by 0 bases and J by 3 bases, with 10 bases between them. In DNA, the CDR3 is TGTGCCAGCAGCTTGGATGGAAATAACTACGAGCAGTACTTC. As protein: CASSLDGNNYEQYF.

In its sample, this clone was seen a few times. This chain connects TRBV11-2 to TRBJ2-7; 9 bases fit TRBD1. The CDR3 is 15 residues long. Germline lookup yields CDR1 SGHAT and CDR2 FQNNGV. With V trimmed by 5 bases and J by 5 bases, 10 bases remained unmatched. In nucleotides, the CDR3 is TGTGCCAGCAGCCCCGGTCGGACAGGGGCCAACGAGCAGTACTTC. Protein product: CASSPGRTGANEQYF. Combining the CDR3 with reference TRBV11-2 and TRBJ2-7 gives the whole variable domain EAGVAQSPRYKIIEKRQSVAFWCNPISGHATLYWYQQILGQGPKLLIQFQNNGVVDDSQLPKDRFSAERLKGVDSTLKIQPAKLEDSAVYLCASSPGRTGANEQYFGPGTRLTVT.

The chain is built from TRBV10-1 and TRBJ2-2, with 7 bases aligning to TRBD1. The CDR3 has 13 residues. Germline V CDR1 and CDR2: WNHNN, SYGVQD (reference sequence). With V trimmed by 6 bases and J by 3 bases, 1 base remained unmatched. The CDR3 region is CASRGQHTGELFF. The CDR3 DNA sequence: TGCGCCAGCAGGGGACAGCACACCGGGGAGCTGTTTTTT.

V is TRBV29-1 and J is TRBJ1-2, with D possibly TRBD1 on 5 matching bases. V was shortened by 5 bases and J by 3 bases, with 10 bases between the two germline ends. The CDR3 is 12 residues long. Germline CDR1 SQVTM, CDR2 ANQGSEA. CDR3 region: CSVRLGDYGYTF. In DNA form, the CDR3 reads TGCAGCGTTCGCTTGGGGGACTATGGCTACACCTTC.

The V and J genes are TRBV7-8 and TRBJ2-1; tentative D call: TRBD2 (6 bases). Germline V CDR1 and CDR2: SGHVS, FQNEAQ. The CDR3 runs 15 residues. Trimming shortened V by 5 bases and J by 6 bases, and 17 bases separated the two germline ends. CDR3: CASSGGSLRANEQFF. The CDR3 DNA follows: TGTGCCAGCAGCGGAGGGAGCCTCAGGGCCAATGAGCAGTTCTTC.

V and J are TRBV12-3 or TRBV12-4 and TRBJ1-6; D remains unclear. Trimming took off 3 bases at V and 9 bases at J, with 9 bases between the two ends. CDR3 length equals 13 residues. DNA of the CDR3: TGTGCCAGCAGTTTGGTATTACGTTCACCCCTCCACTTT. This gives the protein CASSLVLRSPLHF.

The chain uses TRBV29-1 and TRBJ1-5; 9 nucleotides match TRBD1. The CDR3 consists of 14 residues. Germline CDR1 reads SQVTM; CDR2 reads ANQGSEA. Trimming took 6 bases from V and 3 from J; bases not matched to a gene: 6. CDR3 protein: CSVRQGEANQPQHF. CDR3 DNA sequence: TGCAGCGTAAGACAGGGGGAGGCCAATCAGCCCCAGCATTTT.

J is TRBJ1-2 and V is TRBV6-1, with D possibly matching TRBD1 (5 bases). The germline CDR1 and CDR2 sequences are MNHNS and SASEGT. Between the trimmed V and J ends, which lost 1 base and 8 bases, there was a span of 14 bases. There are 14 residues in the CDR3. For the CDR3, the DNA is TGTGCCAGCAGTGAAGACGGGGACTGGAACGGCTACACCTTC. Translation gives CASSEDGDWNGYTF.

The chain recombines TRBV6-4 with TRBJ2-2; 8 bases fit TRBD1. V gave up 6 bases and J gave up 5 bases; unmatched junction bases: 5. The CDR3 totals 14 residues. Per the germline V gene, CDR1 is MRHNA and CDR2 is SNTAGT. CDR3 loop: CASREQGETGELFF. DNA of the CDR3: TGTGCCAGCAGGGAACAGGGGGAAACCGGGGAGCTGTTTTTT.

The chain has TRBV5-4 and TRBJ1-3, with D perhaps matching TRBD1 (6 bases). With 4 bases removed from V and 0 bases from J, the gap between germline ends came to 17 bases. CDR3 length equals 17 residues. Germline V gene sequence: CDR1 SGHNT, CDR2 YYREEE (reference sequence). CDR3 amino acids: CASSPPGGDPSGNTIYF. CDR3 sequence (DNA): TGTGCCAGCAGCCCCCCCGGGGGCGACCCCTCTGGAAACACCATATATTTT.

The rearrangement links TRBV5-5 to TRBJ1-3; D is unclear. CDR3 length equals 18 residues. Germline CDR1 reads SGHKS; CDR2 reads YYEKEE (reference sequence). The ends were cut back, 4 bases at V and 0 bases at J, with 20 bases in the middle. CDR3 nucleotide sequence: TGTGCCAGCAGCCCGCTCCGAGGGTCCCTCGCCTCTGGAAACACCATATATTTT. Residues: CASSPLRGSLASGNTIYF. The full variable domain, its missing parts supplied by reference TRBV5-5 and TRBJ1-3, is DAGVTQSPTHLIKTRGQQVTLRCSPISGHKSVSWYQQVLGQGPQFIFQYYEKEERGRGNFPDRFSARQFPNYSSELNVNALLLGDSALYLCASSPLRGSLASGNTIYFGEGSWLTVV.